These T cell receptor beta chains were read from a single sample in a study of blood T cell repertoires in COVID-19. Only in-frame clones appear in the TCRdb table, and some are missing; sequencing was by immunoSEQ multiplex PCR. The repertoire holds 350,000 to 400,000 clones, with 80% to 95% as singletons. Input material: PBMCs or T cells enriched from blood (not recorded which). These receptors originate from a woman aged 40 to 50 who had been exposed to COVID-19. Both conserved end residues are part of each CDR3. The D gene is left open where the match is weak. The size field is filled for only some rows; it gives once, few, many or a size class.

clone_size	d_call	v_call	j_call	cdr3_nt	cdr3_aa
.	.	TRBV7-8	TRBJ2-3	TGTGCCAGCAGCTTAGCGAAAGCCCGAGGGGATACGCAGTATTTT	CASSLAKARGDTQYF
.	TRBD1	TRBV6-5	TRBJ1-2	TGTGCCAGCAGAGTTCCAGGGGGCGACTATGGCTACACCTTC	CASRVPGGDYGYTF
.	TRBD2	TRBV7-2	TRBJ2-1	TGTGCCAGCAGCTCGAAAGCGGGAGGGCCTACGAATGAGCAGTTCTTC	CASSSKAGGPTNEQFF
few	TRBD1	TRBV2	TRBJ1-5	TGTGCCAGCAGTGAAGCCCGGCAGGGGGCGCCGATAATCAAGCCCCAGCATTTT	CASSEARQGAPIIKPQHF
.	TRBD2	TRBV11-3	TRBJ2-1	TGTGCCAGCAGCCTCACCTCTACCGGGACACTAGCGGGAGAAGGGCAGTTCTTC	CASSLTSTGTLAGEGQFF
.	.	TRBV7-8	TRBJ2-1	TGTGCCAGCAGCCCTCGGAGTTTCAACAATGAGCAGTTCTTC	CASSPRSFNNEQFF
.	TRBD1	TRBV29-1	TRBJ1-1	TGCAGCGCTGGACGAAAGCAGGGGGCGCGGAGCACTGAAGCTTTCTTT	CSAGRKQGARSTEAFF
once	.	TRBV12-3/TRBV12-4	TRBJ1-2	TGTGCCAGCCAAATATCTCGGTACTATGGCTACACCTTC	CASQISRYYGYTF
.	.	TRBV19	TRBJ2-1	TGTGCCACTAGCCCGGGGGATGAGCAGTTCTTC	CATSPGDEQFF
.	TRBD1	TRBV10-3	TRBJ2-7	TGTGCCATCAGTGGCGGGACAGGGTCCTACGAGCAGTACTTC	CAISGGTGSYEQYF
once	TRBD1	TRBV30	TRBJ2-5	TGTGCCTGGAGTATGACAGGGGGGAAGACCCAGTACTTC	CAWSMTGGKTQYF
.	.	TRBV7-9	TRBJ1-1	TGTGCCAGCATCTCTTCTCTCGGCACAGGGACCAACACTGAAGCTTTCTTT	CASISSLGTGTNTEAFF
.	TRBD2	TRBV10-3	TRBJ2-1	TGTGCCATATGGAGGCGGGAGGGCCCCTACAATGAGCAGTTCTTC	CAIWRREGPYNEQFF
.	.	TRBV10-2	TRBJ1-2	TGCGCCAGAATGGACGGGGATGGCTACACCTTC	CARMDGDGYTF
once	.	TRBV9	TRBJ1-1	TGTGCCAGCAGCTTAAAGCCGAACACTGAAGCTTTCTTT	CASSLKPNTEAFF
.	TRBD1	TRBV30	TRBJ1-2	TGTGCCTGGAAATGGACAGGGATCCATAACTATGGCTACACCTTC	CAWKWTGIHNYGYTF
once	.	TRBV5-5	TRBJ2-3	TGTGCCAGCAGCTTGGTCTTGCGCCGCACAGATACGCAGTATTTT	CASSLVLRRTDTQYF
.	.	TRBV11-3	TRBJ1-5	TGTGCCAGCAGTAGAGGCGGGGGAAGCAATCAGCCCCAGCATTTT	CASSRGGGSNQPQHF
.	TRBD1	TRBV7-2	TRBJ2-1	TGTGCCAGCAGCCCTAACCGGGACAGGGGTCAGTTCTTC	CASSPNRDRGQFF
.	.	TRBV19	TRBJ1-1	TGTGCCAGTATCCAGGCAGGGTGGGCTGAAGCTTTCTTT	CASIQAGWAEAFF
once	TRBD1	TRBV11-2	TRBJ2-5	TGTGCCAGCAGCCGGGGACAGGGAGAGACCCAGTACTTC	CASSRGQGETQYF
.	.	TRBV18	TRBJ2-2	TGTGCCAGCTCGCCCTTGCCCCGGGACACCGGGGAGCTGTTTTTT	CASSPLPRDTGELFF
.	TRBD1	TRBV6-5	TRBJ1-2	TGTGCCAGCAGCCTGGCAGGGGGCCTTGGCTACACCTTC	CASSLAGGLGYTF
.	.	TRBV30	TRBJ2-7	TGTGCCTGGAGCTACGGAGGGCCCTACGAGCAGTACTTC	CAWSYGGPYEQYF
.	.	TRBV19	TRBJ1-3	TGTGCCAGTAGTTTCTCAGTTCCTAGCTCTGGAAACACCATATATTTT	CASSFSVPSSGNTIYF
.	TRBD2	TRBV19	TRBJ2-3	TGTGCCAGCGATCCTAGCGGACTCATGGATACGCAGTATTTT	CASDPSGLMDTQYF
.	.	TRBV24-1	TRBJ1-3	TGTGAAATTGGTGCGACACGGTTAGGAAACACCATATATTTT	CEIGATRLGNTIYF
once	TRBD1	TRBV10-2	TRBJ1-2	TGCGCCAGCAGTGAAAGGACAGGGAGTGGCTACACCTTC	CASSERTGSGYTF
once	.	TRBV5-1	TRBJ1-4	TGCGCCAGCAGCGCAGGGTCTGCAACTAATGAAAAACTGTTTTTT	CASSAGSATNEKLFF